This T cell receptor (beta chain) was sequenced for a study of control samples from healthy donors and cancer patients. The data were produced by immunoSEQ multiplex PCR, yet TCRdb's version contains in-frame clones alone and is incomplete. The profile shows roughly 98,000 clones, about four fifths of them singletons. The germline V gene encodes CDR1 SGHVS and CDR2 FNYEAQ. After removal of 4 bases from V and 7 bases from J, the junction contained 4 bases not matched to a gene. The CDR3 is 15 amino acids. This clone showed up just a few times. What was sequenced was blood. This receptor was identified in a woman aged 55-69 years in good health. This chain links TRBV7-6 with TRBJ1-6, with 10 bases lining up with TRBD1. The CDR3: CASSWGQGNNSPLHF. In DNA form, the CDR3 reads TGTGCCAGCAGCTGGGGACAGGGGAACAATTCACCCCTCCACTTT.